The next 19 T cell receptor beta chains were all read from a single sample in a study of glioma-infiltrating T cells after dendritic cell vaccination listed by TCRdb under 2016. The library was obtained by the immunoSEQ multiplex PCR assay. TCRdb retrieved this table from immuneACCESS and kept in-frame rearrangements only. Not all clones are present; in checked studies, unresolved V genes account for under half, and no reason is known for the remainder. This sample is represented by fewer than 60,000 clones; around nine tenths of them were singletons. The top ten clonotypes cover 5.3% of the sample. The time point tag for this specimen amounts to: after dendritic cell vaccination, including at tumor progression/relapse. The specimen comprised blood, sampled after dendritic cell vaccination. The receptors derive from a human donor with glioblastoma.

This clone was seen more than once but under ten times. This same CDR3 is encoded by further DNA sequences in the sample. The chain recombines TRBV28 with TRBJ2-3; D is unclear. Deletions cut 3 bases from V and 1 base from J, with 8 bases between. The CDR3 contains 14 residues. Germline V gene data show CDR1 as MDHEN and CDR2 as SYDVKM. This chain's CDR3 is CASSFLSGTDTQYF. CDR3 nucleotide sequence: TGTGCCAGCAGTTTTCTTTCTGGCACAGATACGCAGTATTTT.

The sample holds one count of this clone. The V gene is TRBV19, the J gene TRBJ2-1, with 11 bases lining up with TRBD2. The germline V gene has CDR1 LNHDA and CDR2 SQIVND (reference sequence). V gave up 3 bases and J gave up 6 bases; unmatched junction bases: 10. The CDR3 has 17 amino acids. In DNA, the CDR3 is TGTGCCAGTAGTATGGGGCGGCCACTAGCGGGAGCCAATGAGCAGTTCTTC. Protein sequence: CASSMGRPLAGANEQFF.

This chain connects TRBV7-9 to TRBJ2-7; 9 bases align to TRBD2. Unmatched junction bases numbered 6, after V lost 1 base and J lost 5 bases. This CDR3 is built from 15 residues. Germline values: CDR1 SEHNR, CDR2 FQNEAQ (reference sequence). The CDR3 region has the DNA TGTGCCAGCAGCTTAGTTGCGGGAGGGCTCAACGAGCAGTACTTC. Translation: CASSLVAGGLNEQYF.

The chain joins TRBV19 to TRBJ1-1; D is possibly TRBD1 (6 bases). The CDR3 spans 16 residues. V gave up 3 bases and J gave up 3 bases, with 17 bases separating them. Germline V gives CDR1 LNHDA, CDR2 SQIVND (reference sequence). As DNA, the CDR3 is TGTGCCAGTAGTATCGATAGTTGGGGGCTTGACACTGAAGCTTTCTTT. Translated, it gives CASSIDSWGLDTEAFF.

The genes are TRBV5-1 and TRBJ2-3; D remains unclear. Germline CDR1 reads SGHRS; CDR2 reads YFSETQ. V lost 1 base and J 6 bases, leaving 24 bases between the germline ends. The CDR3 consists of 18 residues. CDR3 in amino acids: CASSLFATYPSEWDTQYF. The CDR3 coding sequence is TGCGCCAGCAGCTTGTTTGCCACGTACCCATCGGAGTGGGATACGCAGTATTTT.

The chain couples TRBV30 to TRBJ1-1; D not certain. The CDR3 has 13 amino acids. The V end was cut by 2 bases, the J end by 1 base, with 8 bases between. Germline V gene sequence: CDR1 GTSNPN, CDR2 SVGIG (reference sequence). CDR3 coding DNA: TGTGCCTGGAGTCCCCTAGCGAACACTGAAGCTTTCTTT. Translation gives CAWSPLANTEAFF.

The CDR3 here is CASRRDRGPEAFF. CDR3 DNA: TGTGCCAGCAGGCGGGACAGGGGACCTGAAGCTTTCTTT. The chain employs TRBV5-6 and TRBJ1-1; 10 bases are a match to TRBD1. Germline V gives CDR1 SGHDT, CDR2 YYEEEE. This CDR3 is 13 amino acids long. V shed 5 bases and J 6 bases; nucleotides not matched to a gene: 4.

This sequence joins TRBV10-3 and TRBJ2-5, with 7 positions matching TRBD2. Germline CDR1 reads ENHRY; CDR2 reads SYGVKD. The CDR3 length is 17 residues. V gave up 0 bases and J gave up 7 bases; unmatched junction bases: 14. CDR3: CAISESASGKGGGTQYF. CDR3 nucleotide sequence: TGTGCCATCAGTGAGTCGGCCAGCGGGAAGGGTGGAGGGACCCAGTACTTC.

This clone was found once. The chain combines TRBV10-3 with TRBJ1-4, with D perhaps matching TRBD1 (5 bases). Germline CDR1 and CDR2: ENHRY and SYGVKD. The CDR3 is 14 amino acids. Trimming removed 8 bases at V and 3 bases at J, with 13 bases between. Here the CDR3 reads CAIGGTGPNEKLFF. For the CDR3, the DNA is TGTGCCATCGGGGGGACCGGACCTAATGAAAAACTGTTTTTT.

V usage is TRBV7-6 and J usage is TRBJ2-1, with a tentative D call TRBD2 (6 bases). This CDR3 is built from 14 residues. Trimming shortened V by 5 bases and J by 1 base, and 9 bases separated the two germline ends. Germline V gives CDR1 SGHVS, CDR2 FNYEAQ. CDR3 DNA sequence: TGTGCCAGCAGCCCTAGCGAATCCTACAATGAGCAGTTCTTC. It is translated as CASSPSESYNEQFF.

This clone has just one count. The chain uses TRBV6-1 and TRBJ2-2; 8 bases align to TRBD1. Trimming removed 5 bases from V and 4 bases from J; junction bases left unmatched: 0. The germline V gene has CDR1 MNHNS and CDR2 SASEGT. The CDR3 spans 13 residues. The CDR3 bases are TGTGCCAGCAGTACAGGGGGCACCGGGGAGCTGTTTTTT. Translating gives CASSTGGTGELFF.

The rearrangement links TRBV5-1 to TRBJ2-2; 11 bases are shared with TRBD1. This CDR3 comprises 15 residues. The germline V gene has CDR1 SGHRS and CDR2 YFSETQ. The V gene end was trimmed by 4 bases and the J gene end by 7 bases; junction bases not matched to a gene: 6. CDR3 in DNA: TGCGCCAGCAGCACCGGGACAGGGGGGTACGGGGAGCTGTTTTTT. Its protein product is CASSTGTGGYGELFF.

The chain has TRBV7-8 and TRBJ2-2; D remains unclear. Trimming removed 2 bases from V and 6 bases from J, with 16 bases in between. From germline, CDR1 is SGHVS and CDR2 FQNEAQ. The CDR3 consists of 16 residues. The CDR3: CASSLTISEVAGELFF. In nucleotides, the CDR3 is TGTGCCAGCAGCTTAACGATAAGCGAGGTCGCCGGGGAGCTGTTTTTT.

The chain carries TRBV7-2 and TRBJ1-1; 9 bases line up with TRBD1. Per the germline V gene, CDR1 is SGHTA and CDR2 is FQGNSA. J was trimmed by 1 base and V by 4 bases; bases with no gene match: 4. This CDR3 has 15 residues. Here the CDR3 DNA reads TGTGCCAGCAGCTATTCGACAGGGGGGAACACTGAAGCTTTCTTT. Translating it yields CASSYSTGGNTEAFF.

This chain links TRBV5-1 with TRBJ2-2, with D perhaps TRBD1 (6 bases). The CDR3 covers 15 residues. The V gene lost 2 bases and the J gene lost 3 bases, with 11 bases spanning the gap. In germline, CDR1 is SGHRS, CDR2 YFSETQ. The CDR3, as DNA: TGCGCCAGCAGCTTAATGGGACAAGACACCGGGGAGCTGTTTTTT. Its protein is CASSLMGQDTGELFF.

The chain links TRBV18 to TRBJ2-5; 8 bases align to TRBD1. Looked up from germline, CDR1 is KGHSH and CDR2 is LQKENI. CDR3 size: 15 residues. The V and J ends lost 1 base and 4 bases, in that order; junction bases with no gene match: 5. The CDR3 reads CASSPHQGAGETQYF. The DNA of the CDR3 is TGTGCCAGCTCACCACACCAGGGGGCAGGAGAGACCCAGTACTTC.

The V and J genes are TRBV9 and TRBJ2-3, with TRBD1 matching 7 bases. The V segment lost 2 bases and the J segment 3 bases; nucleotides outside the gene matches: 6. CDR1 SGDLS and CDR2 YYNGEE come from the germline V gene. The CDR3 spans 15 residues. The CDR3 coding sequence is TGTGCCAGCAGCGTGGCCGGGACAGCGACAGATACGCAGTATTTT. This translates into CASSVAGTATDTQYF.

The chain recombines TRBV4-2 with TRBJ2-2, with TRBD1 matching over 9 bases. The trim removed 4 bases at V and 4 bases at J, leaving 19 bases unmatched. Germline CDR1 LGHNA, CDR2 YNFKEQ. The CDR3 covers 20 residues. Written as DNA, the CDR3 is TGTGCCAGCAGCCGCTATCCCGGGACAGGGAAGAAGGGAGGCACCGGGGAGCTGTTTTTT. Translation: CASSRYPGTGKKGGTGELFF.

A few counts support this clone. The V call is TRBV9, the J call TRBJ2-3; TRBD1 aligns across 9 bases. The germline gives CDR1 SGDLS, CDR2 YYNGEE. V shed 8 bases, J shed 5 bases, and the junction held 15 bases outside the gene matches. This CDR3 region has 16 residues. CDR3 sequence reads: CASDGGGTGLVDTQYF. The CDR3, as DNA: TGTGCCAGTGATGGAGGCGGGACAGGGCTGGTAGATACGCAGTATTTT.